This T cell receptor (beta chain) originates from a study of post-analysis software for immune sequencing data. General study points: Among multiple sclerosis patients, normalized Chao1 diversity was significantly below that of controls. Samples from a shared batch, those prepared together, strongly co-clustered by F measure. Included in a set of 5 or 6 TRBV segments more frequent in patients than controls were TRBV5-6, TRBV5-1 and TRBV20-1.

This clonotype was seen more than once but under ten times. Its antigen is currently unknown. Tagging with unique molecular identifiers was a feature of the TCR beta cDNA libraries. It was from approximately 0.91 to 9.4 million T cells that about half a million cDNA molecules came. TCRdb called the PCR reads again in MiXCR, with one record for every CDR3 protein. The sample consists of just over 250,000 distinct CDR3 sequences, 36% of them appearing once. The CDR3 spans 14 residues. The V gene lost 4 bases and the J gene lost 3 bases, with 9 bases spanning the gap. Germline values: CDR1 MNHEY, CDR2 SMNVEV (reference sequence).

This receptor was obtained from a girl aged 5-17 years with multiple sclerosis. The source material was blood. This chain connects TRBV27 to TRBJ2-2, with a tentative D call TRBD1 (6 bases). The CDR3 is CASSSAGDTGELFF. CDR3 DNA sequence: TGTGCCAGCAGTTCCGCAGGGGACACCGGGGAGCTGTTTTTT.